The sequence of this T cell receptor (beta chain) was determined in a study of T cells after yellow fever vaccination. Across the study: Preparation of the low-cell-number fractions used SMART-Seq v4 Ultra Low Input.

The study, taken as a whole, reports: Abundant clonotypes from the bulk population could contaminate FACS-sorted repertoires. Most primary-vaccination clones reappeared after the booster (less than 98% CD4, roughly 90% CD8).

Germline CDR1 reads SGHTA; CDR2 reads FQGNSA. V dropped 5 bases and J dropped 3 bases, with 19 bases sitting between them. The CDR3 is made up of 16 amino acids. For TCR, cDNA came from 5'RACE template switching, which added a universal primer site and UMIs. In TCRdb, the 5' RACE reads were re-called with MiXCR into one record per CDR3 protein. Of some 250,000 distinct CDR3 sequences in the sample, about 3.5% are singletons; the top ten hold under 20%. This clonotype was counted many times. Its antigen is undetermined. This rearrangement joins TRBV7-2 to TRBJ1-2; D gene unclear. The sequencing used PBMCs, collected 15 days after the yellow fever booster vaccination. The sequence was collected from a man in his late teens or twenties who received the YFV17D yellow fever vaccine. The CDR3 reads CASSLIPIPGDYGYTF. Written as DNA, the CDR3 is TGTGCCAGCAGCCTAATCCCCATCCCAGGAGACTATGGCTACACCTTC.